These T cell receptor beta chains were read from a single sample in a study of T cell changes during pregnancy in multiple sclerosis. Clones were sequenced by immunoSEQ multiplex PCR, and TCRdb holds only the in-frame ones, with some missing. The sample lists over 50,000 clones, about 90% occurring once. The specimen was peripheral blood, collected in the first trimester of pregnancy. The receptors shown here come from a female donor in good health, enrolled as a control in a pregnancy study. Both conserved end residues are part of each CDR3. D genes are given only for firm matches. A row's size may be missing; if present it is once, few, many or a size class.

V gene,clone size,J gene,D gene,CDR3 DNA,CDR3 protein
TRBV19,.,TRBJ1-1,TRBD1,TGTGCCAGTATGCGGGACAGAATTTACACTGAAGCTTTCTTT,CASMRDRIYTEAFF
TRBV30,.,TRBJ1-2,.,TGTGCCTGGAGTGTACTTAGAACTAACTATGGCTACACCTTC,CAWSVLRTNYGYTF
TRBV6-1,.,TRBJ1-1,.,TGTGCCAGCAGTGGAGACATGAACACTGAAGCTTTCTTT,CASSGDMNTEAFF
TRBV5-6,.,TRBJ2-5,TRBD1,TGTGCCAGCAGCTTGAGGGGGCCCCTCCAAGAGACCCAGTACTTC,CASSLRGPLQETQYF
TRBV6-5,.,TRBJ1-3,.,TGTGCCAGCAGCAACACAGGCCTCTCTGGAAACACCATATATTTT,CASSNTGLSGNTIYF
TRBV7-8,.,TRBJ2-7,.,TGTGCCAGCAGCTTAGCAATGCGGGGCACCTACGAGCAGTACTTC,CASSLAMRGTYEQYF
TRBV19,.,TRBJ2-2,TRBD1,TGTGCCACCAAAGGGCAGGGGGCGAACACCGGGGAGCTGTTTTTT,CATKGQGANTGELFF
TRBV11-2,.,TRBJ2-3,.,TGTGCCAGCAGCCATTCTACTAGTCGCGCCGCGGGCGGTACGCAGTATTTT,CASSHSTSRAAGGTQYF
TRBV4-3,.,TRBJ1-1,.,TGCGCCAGCAGCCAAGATTTAGGTACAGATGAAGCTTTCTTT,CASSQDLGTDEAFF
TRBV23-1,.,TRBJ1-1,.,TGCGCCAGCAGTCAATACGACAAGAACACTGAAGCTTTCTTT,CASSQYDKNTEAFF
TRBV19,.,TRBJ1-1,.,TGTGCCAGTAGTAATACAGCGAACACTGAAGCTTTCTTT,CASSNTANTEAFF
TRBV30,.,TRBJ1-5,.,TGTGCCTGTCATGTAAAGGGGGGGGTCGGCAATCAGCCCCAGCATTTT,CACHVKGGVGNQPQHF
TRBV27,.,TRBJ1-5,TRBD1,TGTGCCAGCAGCCGTACTACCGGGACAGGGGGCCATCAGCCCCAGCATTTT,CASSRTTGTGGHQPQHF
TRBV2,.,TRBJ2-5,TRBD2,TGTGCCAGCAGCGGCCCGAAGCGGGGAGGCAGTGAGACCCAGTACTTC,CASSGPKRGGSETQYF
TRBV7-9,.,TRBJ2-2,TRBD2,TGTGCCAGCAGCTTCGGGGGGGGGAACACCGGGGAGCTGTTTTTT,CASSFGGGNTGELFF
TRBV5-1,.,TRBJ1-2,.,TGCGCCAGCAGCTTGGAAGCGGGAGGCTACACCTTC,CASSLEAGGYTF
TRBV7-6,few,TRBJ1-1,.,TGTGCCAGCAGCTTAGTATCTGAGATGAACACTGAAGCTTTCTTT,CASSLVSEMNTEAFF
TRBV27,few,TRBJ1-2,.,TGTGCCAGCAGTCCCTACAGGGAGGGGCTTGGCTACACCTTC,CASSPYREGLGYTF
TRBV19,.,TRBJ1-2,.,TGTGCCAGTAAGGACATTAACTATGGCTACACCTTC,CASKDINYGYTF
TRBV9,.,TRBJ2-6,TRBD2,TGTGCCAGCAGCGTTCGGGGGGACTCTGGGGCCAACGTCCTGACTTTC,CASSVRGDSGANVLTF
TRBV6-5,.,TRBJ1-1,.,TGTGCCAGCAGACGGCCAGGTGAAGGAACTGAAGCTTTCTTT,CASRRPGEGTEAFF
TRBV5-4,.,TRBJ2-3,TRBD2,TGTGCCAGCAGCTCTAGGAGCGGGGGGGCCCTTAGCACAGATACGCAGTATTTT,CASSSRSGGALSTDTQYF
TRBV29-1,.,TRBJ2-1,TRBD2,TGCAGCGTGGCGGGGGAGAGCTCCTACAATGAGCAGTTCTTC,CSVAGESSYNEQFF
TRBV30,.,TRBJ1-6,.,TGTGCCTGGAGACAGGGTTTGAATTCACCCCTCCACTTT,CAWRQGLNSPLHF
TRBV2,few,TRBJ1-1,TRBD1,TGTGCCAGCAGTAGAGACAGGGAAACTGAAGCTTTCTTT,CASSRDRETEAFF
TRBV5-5,.,TRBJ2-2,.,TGTGCCAGCATTTCAATTCACGGACTGACCGGGGAGCTGTTTTTT,CASISIHGLTGELFF
TRBV19,.,TRBJ1-1,.,TGTGCCAGTAGTGGGAGTCGAACCGCATCTACGGAGGAAGCTTTCTTT,CASSGSRTASTEEAFF
TRBV4-1,.,TRBJ2-7,TRBD1,TGCGCCAGCAGCCAAGGGGGACAGGCCACCTACGAGCAGTACTTC,CASSQGGQATYEQYF
TRBV4-2,.,TRBJ2-1,.,TGTGCCAGCAGCCAAGGTTTTAGCGGAGGGGACAATGAGCAGTTCTTC,CASSQGFSGGDNEQFF
TRBV5-4,.,TRBJ2-3,TRBD1,TGTGCCAGCAGCGCCGGGACAGGTCGCACAGATACGCAGTATTTT,CASSAGTGRTDTQYF
TRBV7-6,.,TRBJ1-3,.,TGTGCCAGCAGCTTAGCGCAGAGAGGGCTTACTGGAAACACCATATATTTT,CASSLAQRGLTGNTIYF
TRBV4-3,.,TRBJ1-1,TRBD1,TGCGCCAGCAGCCAAGGGACAGGGGCGAACACTGAAGCTTTCTTT,CASSQGTGANTEAFF
TRBV19,.,TRBJ1-2,.,TGTGCCAGTAGTCTGTACAGGACGAATCCCTCCTATGGCTACACCTTC,CASSLYRTNPSYGYTF